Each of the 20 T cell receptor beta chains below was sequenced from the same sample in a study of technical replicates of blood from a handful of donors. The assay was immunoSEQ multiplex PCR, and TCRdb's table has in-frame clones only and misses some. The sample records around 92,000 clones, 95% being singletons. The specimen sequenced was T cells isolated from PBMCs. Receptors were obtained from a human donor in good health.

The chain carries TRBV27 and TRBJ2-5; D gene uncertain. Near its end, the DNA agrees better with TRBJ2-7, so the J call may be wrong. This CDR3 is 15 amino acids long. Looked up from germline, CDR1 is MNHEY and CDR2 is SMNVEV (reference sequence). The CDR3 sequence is CASSLWSGTKYEQYF. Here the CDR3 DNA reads TGTGCCAGCAGTTTATGGTCAGGCACAAAATACGAGCAGTACTTC.

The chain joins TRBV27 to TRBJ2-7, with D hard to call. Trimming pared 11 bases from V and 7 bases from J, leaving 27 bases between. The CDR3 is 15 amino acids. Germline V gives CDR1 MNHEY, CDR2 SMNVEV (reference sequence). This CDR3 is CAPWSLSPRRREQYF. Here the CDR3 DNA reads TGTGCCCCTTGGTCGTTAAGCCCCCGTCGTCGTGAGCAGTACTTC.

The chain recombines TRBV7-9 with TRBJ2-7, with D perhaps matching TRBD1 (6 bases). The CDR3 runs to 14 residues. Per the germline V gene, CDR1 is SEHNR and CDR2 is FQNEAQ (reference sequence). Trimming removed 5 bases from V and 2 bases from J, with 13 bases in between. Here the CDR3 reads CASSPRGFPYEQYF. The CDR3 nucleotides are TGTGCCAGCAGCCCCAGGGGTTTCCCCTACGAGCAGTACTTC.

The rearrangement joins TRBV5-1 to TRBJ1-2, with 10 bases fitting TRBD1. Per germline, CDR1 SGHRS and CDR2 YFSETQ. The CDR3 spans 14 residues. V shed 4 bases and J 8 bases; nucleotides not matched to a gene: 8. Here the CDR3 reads CASSTGTGVDGYTF. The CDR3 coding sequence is TGCGCCAGCAGCACCGGGACAGGGGTTGACGGCTACACCTTC.

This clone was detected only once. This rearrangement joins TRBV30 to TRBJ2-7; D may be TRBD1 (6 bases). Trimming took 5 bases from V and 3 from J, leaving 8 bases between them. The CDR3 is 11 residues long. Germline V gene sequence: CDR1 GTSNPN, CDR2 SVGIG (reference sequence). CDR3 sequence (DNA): TGTGCCTGGGACAGGCTCTACGAGCAGTACTTC. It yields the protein CAWDRLYEQYF. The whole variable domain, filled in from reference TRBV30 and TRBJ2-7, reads SQTIHQWPATLVQPVGSPLSLECTVEGTSNPNLYWYRQAAGRGLQLLFYSVGIGQISSEVPQNLSASRPQDRQFILSSKKLLLSDSGFYLCAWDRLYEQYFGPGTRLTVT.

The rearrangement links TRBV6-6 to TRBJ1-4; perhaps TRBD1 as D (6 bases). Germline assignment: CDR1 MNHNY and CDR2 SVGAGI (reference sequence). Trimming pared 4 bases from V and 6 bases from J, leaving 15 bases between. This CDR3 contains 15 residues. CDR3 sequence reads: CASSSAQGHHEKLFF. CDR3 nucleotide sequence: TGTGCCAGCAGTTCCGCACAGGGTCATCATGAAAAACTGTTTTTT.

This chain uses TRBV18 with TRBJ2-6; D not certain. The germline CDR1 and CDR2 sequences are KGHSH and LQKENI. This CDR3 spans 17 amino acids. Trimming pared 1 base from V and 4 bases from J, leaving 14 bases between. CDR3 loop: CASSPQTTVTGANVLTF. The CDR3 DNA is TGTGCCAGCTCACCACAGACCACAGTGACGGGGGCCAACGTCCTGACTTTC.

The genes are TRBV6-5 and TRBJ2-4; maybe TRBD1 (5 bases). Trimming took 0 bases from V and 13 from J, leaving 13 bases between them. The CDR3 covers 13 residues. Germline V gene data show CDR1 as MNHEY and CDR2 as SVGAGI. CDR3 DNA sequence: TGTGCCAGCAGTTACTCGTTGGCAGGGCGACAGTACTTC. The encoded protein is CASSYSLAGRQYF.

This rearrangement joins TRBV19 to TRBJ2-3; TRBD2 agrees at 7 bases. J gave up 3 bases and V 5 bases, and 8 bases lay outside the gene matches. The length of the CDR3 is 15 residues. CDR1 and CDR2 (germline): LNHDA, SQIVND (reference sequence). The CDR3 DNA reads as TGTGCCAGTAGTCATACTAGCGCCTCAACAGATACGCAGTATTTT. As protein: CASSHTSASTDTQYF.

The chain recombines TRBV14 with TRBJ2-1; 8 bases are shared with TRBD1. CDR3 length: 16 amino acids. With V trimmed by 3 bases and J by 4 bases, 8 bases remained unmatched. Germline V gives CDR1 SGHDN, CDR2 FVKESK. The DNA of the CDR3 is TGTGCCAGCAGCCAGTTATACAGGGGGTCATACAATGAGCAGTTCTTC. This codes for CASSQLYRGSYNEQFF.

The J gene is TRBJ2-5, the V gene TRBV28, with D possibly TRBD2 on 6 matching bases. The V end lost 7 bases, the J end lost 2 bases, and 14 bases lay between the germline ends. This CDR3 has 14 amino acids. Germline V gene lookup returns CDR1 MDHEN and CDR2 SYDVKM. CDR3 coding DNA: TGTGCCAGCAAGAAGGTAGCGGCGCAAGAGACCCAGTACTTC. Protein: CASKKVAAQETQYF.

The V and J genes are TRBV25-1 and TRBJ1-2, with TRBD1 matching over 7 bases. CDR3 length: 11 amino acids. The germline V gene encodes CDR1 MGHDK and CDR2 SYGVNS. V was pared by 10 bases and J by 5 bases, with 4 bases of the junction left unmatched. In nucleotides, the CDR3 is TGTGCCACCAAGACAGGGTATGGCTACACCTTC. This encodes CATKTGYGYTF.

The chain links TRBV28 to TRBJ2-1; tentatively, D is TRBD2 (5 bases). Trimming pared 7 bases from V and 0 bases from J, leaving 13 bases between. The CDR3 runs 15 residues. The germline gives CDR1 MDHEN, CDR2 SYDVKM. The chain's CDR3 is CASNPPGSSYNEQFF. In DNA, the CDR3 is TGTGCCAGCAACCCGCCGGGGAGCTCCTACAATGAGCAGTTCTTC.

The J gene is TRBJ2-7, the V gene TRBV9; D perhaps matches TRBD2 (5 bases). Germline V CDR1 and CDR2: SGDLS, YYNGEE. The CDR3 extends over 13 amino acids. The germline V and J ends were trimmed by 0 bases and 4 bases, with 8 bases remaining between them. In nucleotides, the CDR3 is TGTGCCAGCAGCGTAGAACCGGGATACGAGCAGTACTTC. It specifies CASSVEPGYEQYF. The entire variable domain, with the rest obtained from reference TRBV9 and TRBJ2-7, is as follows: DSGVTQTPKHLITATGQRVTLRCSPRSGDLSVYWYQQSLDQGLQFLIQYYNGEERAKGNILERFSAQQFPDLHSELNLSSLELGDSALYFCASSVEPGYEQYFGPGTRLTVT.

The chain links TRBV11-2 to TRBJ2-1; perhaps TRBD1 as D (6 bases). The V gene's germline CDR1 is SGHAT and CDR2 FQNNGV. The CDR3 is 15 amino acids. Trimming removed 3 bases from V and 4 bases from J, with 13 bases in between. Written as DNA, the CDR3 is TGTGCCAGCAGCTTGAAAGTGGACAGATACAATGAGCAGTTCTTC. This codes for CASSLKVDRYNEQFF. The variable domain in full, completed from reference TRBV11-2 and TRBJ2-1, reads EAGVAQSPRYKIIEKRQSVAFWCNPISGHATLYWYQQILGQGPKLLIQFQNNGVVDDSQLPKDRFSAERLKGVDSTLKIQPAKLEDSAVYLCASSLKVDRYNEQFFGPGTRLTVL.

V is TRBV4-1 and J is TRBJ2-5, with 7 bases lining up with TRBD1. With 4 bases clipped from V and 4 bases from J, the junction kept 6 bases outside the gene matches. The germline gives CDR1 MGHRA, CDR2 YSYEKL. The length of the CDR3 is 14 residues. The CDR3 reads CASSPTGDRETQYF. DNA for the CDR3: TGCGCCAGCAGCCCTACAGGGGATCGAGAGACCCAGTACTTC.

CDR3 coding DNA: TGCGCCAGCAAAAGCGGGAGCTCCTCAGGAGATACGCAGTATTTT. The encoded protein is CASKSGSSSGDTQYF. The gene calls are TRBV5-1 and TRBJ2-3; 8 positions agree with TRBD2. Germline loops: CDR1 SGHRS, CDR2 YFSETQ. V was clipped by 6 bases and J by 5 bases; unmatched bases: 11. The CDR3 has 15 residues. Drawing the rest from reference TRBV5-1 and TRBJ2-3, the complete variable domain is KAGVTQTPRYLIKTRGQQVTLSCSPISGHRSVSWYQQTPGQGLQFLFEYFSETQRNKGNFPGRFSGRQFSNSRSEMNVSTLELGDSALYLCASKSGSSSGDTQYFGPGTRLTVL.

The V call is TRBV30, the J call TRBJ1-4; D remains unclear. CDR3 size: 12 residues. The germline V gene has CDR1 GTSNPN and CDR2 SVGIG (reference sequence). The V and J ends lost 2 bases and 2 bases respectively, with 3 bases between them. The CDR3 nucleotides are TGTGCCTGGAGTTCTACTAATGAAAAACTGTTTTTT. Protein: CAWSSTNEKLFF.

The CDR3 protein is CASSLWTSGMSLEDTQYF. CDR3 coding DNA: TGTGCCAGCAGTTTATGGACTAGCGGGATGTCTTTGGAAGATACGCAGTATTTT. J is TRBJ2-3 and V is TRBV28; TRBD2 agrees at 11 bases. The CDR3 extends over 18 amino acids. Germline CDR1 reads MDHEN; CDR2 reads SYDVKM. V dropped 0 bases and J dropped 5; count of bases not matched to a gene: 10.

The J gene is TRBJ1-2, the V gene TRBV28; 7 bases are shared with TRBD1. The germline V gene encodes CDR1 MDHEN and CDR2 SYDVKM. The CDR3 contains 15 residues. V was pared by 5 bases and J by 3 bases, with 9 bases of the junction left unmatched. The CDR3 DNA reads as TGTGCCAGCAGTGGGACAGACAACTTCTACTATGGCTACACCTTC. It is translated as CASSGTDNFYYGYTF.